The T cell receptor (beta chain) described here comes from a study of blood T cell repertoires in COVID-19. Study information: Specimens from acute and convalescent COVID-19 originated in the United States, Italy and Spain. T cells, B-cell-depleted T cells, or PBMCs provided the cDNA or gDNA that served as material.

Under the authors' procedure: For nucleated cells, counts were estimated from reference gene primer amplification. Some clones are missing from TCRdb's copy, which holds only in-frame ones; the method was immunoSEQ multiplex PCR. V, J and clone size are those of that table, while D and trimming were read from the DNA. The sample has some 180,000 clones, 88% seen once. The germline CDR1 and CDR2 sequences are SGHRS and YFSETQ. V lost 3 bases to trimming and J lost 5 bases, with 11 bases between them. The CDR3 covers 13 residues. The source of this sequence is a man between 40 and 49 years old with active or convalescent COVID-19. Sequencing was performed on peripheral blood. The rearrangement uses TRBV5-1 and TRBJ1-2; D gene uncertain. The CDR3 region is CASSSAAGYGYTF. In DNA, the CDR3 is TGCGCCAGCAGCTCAGCCGCAGGATATGGCTACACCTTC.